This T cell receptor (beta chain) was documented in a study of blood T cell repertoires in COVID-19. Germline V gene sequence: CDR1 SGHTA, CDR2 FQGNSA. Trimming pared 1 base from V and 11 bases from J, leaving 12 bases between. CDR3 length: 13 residues. Original handling: By means of reference gene primer amplification, nucleated cell counts were estimated. Here immunoSEQ multiplex PCR was the method, and the copy in TCRdb shows in-frame clones only, minus some. V and J calls and clone size come straight from that table; D and trimming were deduced from the DNA. The sample lists about 160,000 clones, approximately 86% occurring once.

The J gene is TRBJ1-5, the V gene TRBV7-2; perhaps TRBD1 as D (5 bases). The sequence derives from a man between 65 and 79 years old with acute or convalescent COVID-19. The sample was peripheral blood. CDR3 residues: CASSLGGEGTQHF. DNA of the CDR3: TGTGCCAGCAGCTTAGGAGGGGAGGGGACCCAGCATTTT.